The next 20 T cell receptor beta chains were all read from a single sample in a study of radiotherapy plus CTLA-4 blockade in lung cancer. Measured with immunoSEQ multiplex PCR; TCRdb has only the in-frame clones, and not every one. Among over 85,000 clones listed, about 90% were seen once. This material consisted of peripheral blood, taken from a patient treated with radiotherapy plus ipilimumab. The origin of the receptors is a human donor with non-small cell lung cancer that progressed on radiotherapy plus ipilimumab.

This clone was detected only once. The V and J genes are TRBV6-1 and TRBJ2-5, with a possible D match to TRBD1 (6 bases). Trimming stripped 3 bases from V and 5 bases from J, with 13 bases between. Germline CDR1 and CDR2: MNHNS and SASEGT. CDR3 length: 14 amino acids. The CDR3 DNA reads as TGTGCCAGCAGTGATTACAGGGATGGGGAGACCCAGTACTTC. Its translation is CASSDYRDGETQYF.

The CDR3 sequence: CAWSVRGRNQPQHF. The CDR3 region has the DNA TGTGCCTGGAGTGTACGGGGGCGCAATCAGCCCCAGCATTTT. The V and J genes are TRBV30 and TRBJ1-5, with D perhaps matching TRBD1 (6 bases). Trimming took 0 bases from V and 2 from J, leaving 8 bases between them. The CDR3 has 14 amino acids. The V gene's germline CDR1 is GTSNPN and CDR2 SVGIG (reference sequence).

The chain links TRBV6-5 to TRBJ2-3, with D possibly matching TRBD2 (7 bases). Germline values: CDR1 MNHEY, CDR2 SVGAGI. V was shortened by 3 bases and J by 1 base, with 14 bases between the two germline ends. The CDR3 extends over 16 amino acids. As DNA, the CDR3 is TGTGCCAGCAGTTATGGGGGGGGCCTTCGCACAGATACGCAGTATTTT. It codes for CASSYGGGLRTDTQYF.

The V gene is TRBV6-1, the J gene TRBJ2-7; a possible D gene is TRBD1 (6 bases). Trimming left V 6 bases short and J 3 bases short, with 12 bases between. This CDR3 comprises 13 residues. Germline V gene sequence: CDR1 MNHNS, CDR2 SASEGT. The CDR3 DNA reads TGTGCCAGCAGCGCGACAGGTGACTACGAGCAGTACTTC. Amino acids: CASSATGDYEQYF.

This chain uses TRBV11-3 with TRBJ2-5; no definite D call. There are 12 residues in the CDR3. V lost 6 bases, J lost 4 bases, and 9 bases lay in between. The germline V gene encodes CDR1 SGHNT and CDR2 YENEEA. CDR3 coding DNA: TGTGCCAGCAGTTCTGCAGGAGAGACCCAGTACTTC. Its protein is CASSSAGETQYF.

The V call is TRBV7-9, the J call TRBJ2-1; 8 nucleotides align to TRBD2. The junction had 4 bases not matched to a gene; V was cut back by 5 bases and J by 4 bases. CDR1 and CDR2 (germline): SEHNR, FQNEAQ (reference sequence). The CDR3 totals 14 residues. The CDR3 DNA reads as TGTGCCAGCAGCCGCAGCGGGAGTTACAATGAGCAGTTCTTC. Translated: CASSRSGSYNEQFF.

The chain joins TRBV11-3 to TRBJ2-3; 7 bases agree with TRBD1. This CDR3 is 14 amino acids long. Germline trimming cut 3 bases from V and 0 bases from J; bases unmatched to any gene: 0. CDR1 and CDR2 (germline): SGHNT, YENEEA. CDR3 sequence (DNA): TGTGCCAGCAGCTTGGGACAGAGCACAGATACGCAGTATTTT. It is translated as CASSLGQSTDTQYF.

J is TRBJ2-7 and V is TRBV7-2; the match to TRBD2 covers 9 bases. With V trimmed by 1 base and J by 1 base, 5 bases remained unmatched. Germline V CDR1 and CDR2: SGHTA, FQGNSA. The CDR3 runs to 16 residues. The CDR3 protein is CASSLVGAGGSYEQYF. CDR3 DNA: TGTGCCAGCAGCTTAGTAGGAGCGGGAGGTTCCTACGAGCAGTACTTC.

This clone has only one observation. The genes are TRBV27 and TRBJ1-2; 7 bases are shared with TRBD1. Germline CDR1 is MNHEY and CDR2 is SMNVEV (reference sequence). V shed 6 bases, J shed 2 bases, and the junction held 0 bases outside the gene matches. The CDR3 sequence is 12 residues long. In DNA, the CDR3 is TGTGCCAGCAGGGGACAGAACTATGGCTACACCTTC. Its protein product is CASRGQNYGYTF.

V usage is TRBV18 and J usage is TRBJ1-5; 7 nucleotides align to TRBD1. J was trimmed by 4 bases and V by 3 bases; bases with no gene match: 0. The germline CDR1 and CDR2 sequences are KGHSH and LQKENI. The CDR3 contains 13 residues. The CDR3 nucleotides read TGTGCCAGCTCACCGGACAGGAATCAGCCCCAGCATTTT. Its protein is CASSPDRNQPQHF.

The chain couples TRBV4-2 to TRBJ1-2, with D possibly being TRBD1 (6 bases). Germline values: CDR1 LGHNA, CDR2 YNFKEQ. Trimming left V 4 bases short and J 0 bases short, with 15 bases between. This CDR3 comprises 16 residues. The CDR3 protein is CASSPPQQGANYGYTF. The DNA of the CDR3 is TGTGCCAGCAGCCCCCCGCAACAGGGAGCTAACTATGGCTACACCTTC.

V gene TRBV2 combines with J gene TRBJ2-7; 7 bases fit TRBD2. Germline V gives CDR1 SNHLY, CDR2 FYNNEI. The CDR3 runs 13 residues. The junction had 3 bases not matched to a gene; V was cut back by 0 bases and J by 7 bases. The CDR3 DNA is TGTGCCAGCAGTGAAGCACGAGCGGGGGAGCAGTACTTC. This encodes CASSEARAGEQYF.

This chain links TRBV7-2 with TRBJ2-1, with D perhaps matching TRBD1 (6 bases). Germline V gene data show CDR1 as SGHTA and CDR2 as FQGNSA. The CDR3 has 15 residues. Trimming cost V 1 base and J 7 bases, with 14 bases left between them. In nucleotides, the CDR3 is TGTGCCAGCAGCTTAGGGGACACAAGTGGGAATGAGCAGTTCTTC. This sequence encodes CASSLGDTSGNEQFF.

The chain recombines TRBV6-1 with TRBJ2-3, with D perhaps matching TRBD2 (7 bases). Trimming removed 8 bases at V and 1 base at J, with 16 bases between. This CDR3 is 15 amino acids long. Germline CDR1 is MNHNS and CDR2 is SASEGT. The CDR3 is CASSEGGTRTDTQYF. CDR3 DNA: TGTGCCAGCTCAGAGGGGGGGACCCGCACAGATACGCAGTATTTT.

V is TRBV5-6 and J is TRBJ1-5; 12 nucleotides line up with TRBD1. Germline assignment: CDR1 SGHDT and CDR2 YYEEEE. Trimming at V came to 4 bases and at J to 2 bases, leaving 4 bases not matched to a gene. The CDR3 runs to 16 residues. CDR3 in DNA: TGTGCCAGCAGCACCGGGACAGGGGGCGGCAATCAGCCCCAGCATTTT. Its translation: CASSTGTGGGNQPQHF.

J is TRBJ2-4 and V is TRBV6-9, with a weak D call TRBD1 (7 bases). The V gene's germline CDR1 is MNHGY and CDR2 SVAAGI. The CDR3 extends over 14 amino acids. The V gene lost 2 bases and the J gene lost 9 bases, with 14 bases spanning the gap. CDR3 sequence reads: CASSYEEGAGIQYF. Here the CDR3 DNA reads TGTGCCAGCAGTTATGAGGAGGGGGCGGGCATTCAGTACTTC.

J is TRBJ1-1 and V is TRBV6-1; no reliable D call. Germline CDR1 and CDR2: MNHNS and SASEGT. The CDR3 is made up of 11 amino acids. The germline V and J ends were trimmed by 6 bases and 6 bases, with 8 bases remaining between them. The CDR3 sequence: CASRDVAEAFF. The CDR3 DNA sequence: TGTGCCAGCAGGGACGTCGCTGAAGCTTTCTTT.

This rearrangement joins TRBV7-3 to TRBJ2-1; 13 nucleotides line up with TRBD2. Germline V gene data show CDR1 as SGHTA and CDR2 as FQGTGA. J lost 8 bases, V lost 1 base, and 11 bases had no gene match. There are 18 residues in the CDR3. The CDR3 loop reads CASSLKLAGGPDRDEQFF. In DNA, the CDR3 is TGTGCCAGCAGCTTAAAACTAGCGGGAGGGCCGGATCGAGATGAGCAGTTCTTC.

The gene calls are TRBV2 and TRBJ2-3; 12 bases are shared with TRBD2. Per the germline V gene, CDR1 is SNHLY and CDR2 is FYNNEI. There are 18 residues in the CDR3. J gave up 4 bases and V 6 bases, and 14 bases lay outside the gene matches. The chain's CDR3 is CASRHPEGGLAGPDTQYF. The DNA for the CDR3 is TGTGCCAGCAGACACCCCGAGGGCGGACTAGCGGGGCCAGATACGCAGTATTTT.

This chain connects TRBV21-1 to TRBJ2-7; TRBD2, the table's D call, lacks a check against the DNA. TRBV21-1 is listed as a pseudogene. The CDR3 sequence is 22 residues long. The CDR3 is CASSFDEMGAQRGEKPDYEQYF. The DNA for the CDR3 is TGTGCCAGCAGTTTCGACGAAATGGGCGCCCAGCGGGGAGAGAAGCCGGACTACGAGCAGTACTTC.